This TCR beta chain originates from a study of technical replicates of blood from several donors. The CDR3 consists of 14 residues. Deletions cut 6 bases from V and 5 bases from J, with 14 bases between. CDR1 and CDR2 from the germline V gene are SGHTA and FQGNSA. The method was immunoSEQ multiplex PCR; TCRdb's version includes in-frame clones alone and lacks a portion of them. Among about 83,000 clones listed, 92% were seen once. The V call is TRBV7-2, the J call TRBJ2-1; the D gene is possibly TRBD1 (5 bases). This clonotype originated in a human donor in good health. Source material: T cells isolated from PBMCs. CDR3 in DNA: TGTGCCAGCAGTATCCAGGGTTGGGACAATGAGCAGTTCTTC. This translates into CASSIQGWDNEQFF.